Listed here are 23 T cell receptor beta chains from one sample, sequenced in a study of blood T cell repertoires in COVID-19. Profiling relied on immunoSEQ multiplex PCR, and the TCRdb table lists in-frame clones only, not all of them. The data hold about 140,000 clones, with about 80% observed a single time. Specimen: peripheral blood. The source of these receptors is a woman in her sixties or seventies with acute or convalescent COVID-19.

Concerning this clone itself: It is unclear where the CDR3 begins or ends on the DNA, so no DNA is shown, and the CDR3 is as TCRdb lists it. The rearrangement uses TRBV6-2 or TRBV6-3 and TRBJ1-2; TRBD1, as called in the table, went unchecked against the DNA. Germline CDR1 reads MNHEY; CDR2 reads SVGEGT. The CDR3 numbers 12 amino acids, ends counted. CDR3 in amino acids: CASSFGQGAVTF.

The V call is TRBV28, the J call TRBJ1-1, with TRBD1 as a possible D gene (5 bases). Germline V gene lookup returns CDR1 MDHEN and CDR2 SYDVKM. The CDR3 has 12 amino acids. V was pared by 7 bases and J by 3 bases, with 9 bases between. The CDR3 here is CASNRGYTEAFF. The CDR3 nucleotides read TGTGCCAGCAATAGGGGTTACACTGAAGCTTTCTTT.

J is TRBJ2-7 and V is TRBV2, with a tentative D call TRBD2 (5 bases). Trimming pared 10 bases from V and 2 bases from J, leaving 12 bases between. Germline CDR1 is SNHLY and CDR2 is FYNNEI. The length of the CDR3 is 12 residues. The CDR3 DNA is TGTGCCAACGGGGAGCGGACCTACGAGCAGTACTTC. It translates to CANGERTYEQYF.

The chain uses TRBV5-4 and TRBJ2-5, with TRBD1 matching over 7 bases. V trimming: 3 bases; J trimming: 5 bases; junction bases outside the gene matches: 13. Germline CDR1 SGHNT, CDR2 YYREEE (reference sequence). This CDR3 has 16 amino acids. Written as DNA, the CDR3 is TGTGCCAGCAGCTCACACCGAACAGGGGAAGGGGAGACCCAGTACTTC. It codes for CASSSHRTGEGETQYF.

V and J are TRBV9 and TRBJ1-4, with 8 bases identical to TRBD1. The germline V gene encodes CDR1 SGDLS and CDR2 YYNGEE. V trimming: 4 bases; J trimming: 4 bases; junction bases outside the gene matches: 6. CDR3 size: 15 residues. CDR3 amino acids: CASSPRTGINEKLFF. In DNA, the CDR3 is TGTGCCAGCAGCCCCAGGACAGGGATTAATGAAAAACTGTTTTTT.

The genes are TRBV28 and TRBJ1-1; D unresolved. CDR1 MDHEN and CDR2 SYDVKM come from the germline V gene. The CDR3 loop spans 11 amino acids. The germline V and J ends were trimmed by 7 bases and 3 bases, with 6 bases remaining between them. The DNA of the CDR3 is TGTGCCAGCATTGGGCACACTGAAGCTTTCTTT. Translated: CASIGHTEAFF.

This clone was seen once. The V call is TRBV3-1 (or the pseudogene TRBV3-2), the J call TRBJ1-2; TRBD1 aligns across 9 bases. CDR1 and CDR2 from the germline V gene are LGHDT and YNNKEL (reference sequence). The CDR3 sequence is 16 residues long. V was clipped by 5 bases and J by 3 bases; unmatched bases: 10. The CDR3 loop is CASSGRGQGRDYGYTF. CDR3 nucleotide sequence: TGTGCCAGCAGCGGCCGAGGACAGGGGAGGGACTATGGCTACACCTTC.

This sequence joins TRBV7-9 and TRBJ2-6; TRBD2 might be the D (6 bases). Germline V lookup: CDR1 SEHNR, CDR2 FQNEAQ (reference sequence). The CDR3 has 14 amino acids. V dropped 10 bases and J dropped 4 bases, with 14 bases sitting between them. The CDR3 region has the DNA TGTGCCACTAGGAGGGGCGAGGGGGCCAACGTCCTGACTTTC. It encodes CATRRGEGANVLTF. Full variable domain (rest looked up from reference TRBV7-9 and TRBJ2-6): DTGVSQNPRHKITKRGQNVTFRCDPISEHNRLYWYRQTLGQGPEFLTYFQNEAQLEKSRLLSDRFSAERPKGSFSTLEIQRTEQGDSAMYLCATRRGEGANVLTFGAGSRLTVL.

The chain has TRBV28 and TRBJ2-5, with 11 bases fitting TRBD2. The V gene end was trimmed by 8 bases and the J gene end by 4 bases; junction bases not matched to a gene: 6. The CDR3 consists of 14 residues. In germline, CDR1 is MDHEN, CDR2 SYDVKM. CDR3 DNA: TGTGCCAGCCACACTAGCGGGAGACCAGAGACCCAGTACTTC. Translated: CASHTSGRPETQYF.

The chain combines TRBV3-1 (or the pseudogene TRBV3-2) with TRBJ2-7; D perhaps matches TRBD2 (5 bases). Germline loops: CDR1 LGHDT, CDR2 YNNKEL (reference sequence). The V and J ends lost 10 bases and 3 bases respectively, with 19 bases between them. This CDR3 is built from 14 residues. The CDR3 loop reads CATTFVGAHYEQYF. DNA of the CDR3: TGTGCCACCACGTTTGTGGGAGCACACTACGAGCAGTACTTC.

The chain joins TRBV5-4 to TRBJ2-1, with D perhaps matching TRBD2 (6 bases). In germline, CDR1 is SGHNT, CDR2 YYREEE (reference sequence). The CDR3 extends over 13 amino acids. Trimming pared 2 bases from V and 8 bases from J, leaving 11 bases between. This chain's CDR3 is CASSFPGDYEQFF. As DNA, the CDR3 is TGTGCCAGCAGCTTTCCGGGGGACTATGAGCAGTTCTTC.

The chain carries TRBV11-2 and TRBJ2-4, with D possibly TRBD1 on 6 matching bases. The CDR3 spans 16 residues. Germline V gene data show CDR1 as SGHAT and CDR2 as FQNNGV. Trimming cost V 1 base and J 0 bases, with 10 bases left between them. The CDR3 region has the DNA TGTGCCAGCAGCTTAGCTGAGGGGGAAGCCAAAAACATTCAGTACTTC. Translating it yields CASSLAEGEAKNIQYF. The full variable domain, in which reference TRBV11-2 and TRBJ2-4 provide the parts outside the CDR3, is EAGVAQSPRYKIIEKRQSVAFWCNPISGHATLYWYQQILGQGPKLLIQFQNNGVVDDSQLPKDRFSAERLKGVDSTLKIQPAKLEDSAVYLCASSLAEGEAKNIQYFGAGTRLSVL.

V usage is TRBV7-9 and J usage is TRBJ2-1, with D unresolved. V gave up 5 bases and J gave up 7 bases, with 9 bases separating them. The CDR3 loop spans 12 amino acids. The V gene's germline CDR1 is SEHNR and CDR2 FQNEAQ (reference sequence). The CDR3: CASSPPRNEQFF. Written as DNA, the CDR3 is TGTGCCAGCAGCCCACCTAGAAATGAGCAGTTCTTC. Based on the CDR3 plus reference TRBV7-9 and TRBJ2-1, the full variable domain is DTGVSQNPRHKITKRGQNVTFRCDPISEHNRLYWYRQTLGQGPEFLTYFQNEAQLEKSRLLSDRFSAERPKGSFSTLEIQRTEQGDSAMYLCASSPPRNEQFFGPGTRLTVL.

The chain links TRBV10-3 to TRBJ1-2, with D uncertain. V was shortened by 3 bases and J by 2 bases, with 10 bases between the two germline ends. The CDR3 runs to 14 residues. Per germline, CDR1 ENHRY and CDR2 SYGVKD. The CDR3 coding sequence is TGTGCCATCAGTGATAAGGAGATAAACTATGGCTACACCTTC. Its protein is CAISDKEINYGYTF.

This clone has a single count. V and J are TRBV25-1 and TRBJ1-1; a possible D gene is TRBD1 (6 bases). This CDR3 contains 15 residues. Germline CDR1 MGHDK, CDR2 SYGVNS. Trimming cost V 2 bases and J 4 bases, with 14 bases left between them. In nucleotides, the CDR3 is TGTGCCAGCAGTGAACCCTCAGGGGCTAGCACTGAAGCTTTCTTT. It encodes CASSEPSGASTEAFF.

J is TRBJ1-6 and V is TRBV7-9, with D hard to call. From germline, CDR1 is SEHNR and CDR2 FQNEAQ (reference sequence). Trimming stripped 2 bases from V and 0 bases from J, with 8 bases between. There are 16 residues in the CDR3. The CDR3 protein is CASSLSESSYNSPLHF. For the CDR3, the DNA is TGTGCCAGCAGCTTAAGTGAGAGCTCCTATAATTCACCCCTCCACTTT. The entire variable domain, with the rest obtained from reference TRBV7-9 and TRBJ1-6, is as follows: DTGVSQNPRHKITKRGQNVTFRCDPISEHNRLYWYRQTLGQGPEFLTYFQNEAQLEKSRLLSDRFSAERPKGSFSTLEIQRTEQGDSAMYLCASSLSESSYNSPLHFGNGTRLTVT.

The V gene is TRBV6-2 or TRBV6-3, the J gene TRBJ2-7; D remains unclear. The germline V gene encodes CDR1 MNHEY and CDR2 SVGEGT. V was cut by 5 bases and J by 4 bases, with 6 bases left in between. The CDR3 consists of 11 residues. The CDR3 DNA is TGTGCCAGCAGTAACGCGTACGAGCAGTACTTC. Translating gives CASSNAYEQYF.

In DNA, the CDR3 is TGTGCCAGCAGCCCCACACGGCAGGGGGGCCTGTTCTTC. Translation gives CASSPTRQGGLFF. V is TRBV3-1 (or the pseudogene TRBV3-2) and J is TRBJ2-1; D may be TRBD1 (7 bases). The germline CDR1 and CDR2 sequences are LGHDT and YNNKEL (reference sequence). CDR3 length: 13 amino acids. Trimming stripped 4 bases from V and 15 bases from J, with 19 bases between.

The rearrangement joins TRBV11-2 to TRBJ1-5; D may be TRBD1 (6 bases). Per the germline V gene, CDR1 is SGHAT and CDR2 is FQNNGV. V gave up 2 bases and J gave up 3 bases, with 11 bases separating them. The length of the CDR3 is 15 residues. The DNA for the CDR3 is TGTGCCAGCAGCTTACAGGGGCTCAACAATCAGCCCCAGCATTTT. Encoded protein: CASSLQGLNNQPQHF.

This sequence joins TRBV6-6 and TRBJ2-2; tentatively, D is TRBD2 (5 bases). The CDR3 length is 12 residues. V lost 6 bases to trimming and J lost 5 bases, with 7 bases between them. In germline, CDR1 is MNHNY, CDR2 SVGAGI (reference sequence). The CDR3 protein is CASSSGTGELFF. CDR3 bases: TGTGCCAGCAGCTCGGGGACCGGGGAGCTGTTTTTT.

The chain combines TRBV5-1 with TRBJ2-1, with TRBD2 matching over 11 bases. V shed 7 bases, J shed 3 bases, and the junction held 3 bases outside the gene matches. Per germline, CDR1 SGHRS and CDR2 YFSETQ. The CDR3 covers 14 residues. CDR3 protein: CASSGTSGYNEQFF. The CDR3 bases are TGCGCCAGCTCCGGGACTAGCGGCTACAATGAGCAGTTCTTC.

The chain is built from TRBV27 and TRBJ2-4, with TRBD1 matching 7 bases. The CDR3 is made up of 21 amino acids. The V segment lost 5 bases and the J segment 0 bases; nucleotides outside the gene matches: 22. The germline gives CDR1 MNHEY, CDR2 SMNVEV (reference sequence). In nucleotides, the CDR3 is TGTGCCAGCAGTCTCTCTGAGGGGGATTTAGTCCCAGGGGGAGCCAAAAACATTCAGTACTTC. Encoded protein: CASSLSEGDLVPGGAKNIQYF.

The gene calls are TRBV6-5 and TRBJ2-7; D possibly corresponds to TRBD1 (6 bases). Looked up from germline, CDR1 is MNHEY and CDR2 is SVGAGI. The CDR3 loop spans 13 amino acids. V lost 7 bases to trimming and J lost 0 bases, with 10 bases between them. In DNA form, the CDR3 reads TGTGCCAGCACCCAGGGGAGCTCCTACGAGCAGTACTTC. This encodes CASTQGSSYEQYF.